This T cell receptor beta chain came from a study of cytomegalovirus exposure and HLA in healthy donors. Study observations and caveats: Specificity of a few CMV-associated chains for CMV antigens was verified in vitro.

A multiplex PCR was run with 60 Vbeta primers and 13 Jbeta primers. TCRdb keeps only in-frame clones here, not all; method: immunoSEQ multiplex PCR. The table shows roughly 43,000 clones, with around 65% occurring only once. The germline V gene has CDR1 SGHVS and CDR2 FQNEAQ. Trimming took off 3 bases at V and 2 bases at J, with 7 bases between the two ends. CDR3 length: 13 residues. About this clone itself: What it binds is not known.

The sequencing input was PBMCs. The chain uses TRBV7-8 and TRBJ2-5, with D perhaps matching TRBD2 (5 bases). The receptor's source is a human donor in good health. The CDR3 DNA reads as TGTGCCAGCAGCTTCAGGAGGCAAGAGACCCAGTACTTC. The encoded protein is CASSFRRQETQYF. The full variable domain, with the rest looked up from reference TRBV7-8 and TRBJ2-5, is GAGVSQSPRYKVAKRGQDVALRCDPISGHVSLFWYQQALGQGPEFLTYFQNEAQLDKSGLPSDRFFAERPEGSVSTLKIQRTQQEDSAVYLCASSFRRQETQYFGPGTRLLVL.